The 23 T cell receptor beta chains below come from one sample, sequenced in a study of blood T cell repertoires in COVID-19. Only in-frame clones appear in the TCRdb table, and some are missing; sequencing was by immunoSEQ multiplex PCR. The table lists 200,000 to 300,000 clones, over 90% of them singletons, with 0.83% in the top ten. Input material: peripheral blood. The receptors stem from a man younger than 40 with COVID-19, enrolled during active disease.

The gene calls are TRBV27 and TRBJ1-2; possibly TRBD1 for D (6 bases). CDR1 and CDR2 from the germline V gene are MNHEY and SMNVEV (reference sequence). Trimming pared 4 bases from V and 4 bases from J, leaving 16 bases between. This CDR3 contains 15 residues. The CDR3 region is CASSSPGEGLYGYTF. The CDR3 coding sequence is TGTGCCAGCAGTTCCCCAGGGGAGGGCCTCTATGGCTACACCTTC.

The genes are TRBV9 and TRBJ2-7; 12 bases line up with TRBD2. V lost 4 bases, J lost 0 bases, and 5 bases stayed unmatched. Germline V gene data show CDR1 as SGDLS and CDR2 as YYNGEE. There are 16 residues in the CDR3. CDR3 amino acids: CASSPTSGGFSYEQYF. Here the CDR3 DNA reads TGTGCCAGCAGCCCGACTAGCGGGGGATTCTCCTACGAGCAGTACTTC.

This chain connects TRBV28 to TRBJ1-2; D not resolved. V was trimmed by 5 bases and J by 2 bases, leaving 12 bases between them. Germline CDR1 MDHEN, CDR2 SYDVKM. The CDR3 totals 14 residues. The CDR3 DNA follows: TGTGCCAGCAGTGGACCCGGAGGGAACTATGGCTACACCTTC. Residues: CASSGPGGNYGYTF.

The chain employs TRBV5-4 and TRBJ1-2; D ambiguous. The CDR3 sequence is 14 residues long. CDR1 is SGHNT and CDR2 is YYREEE in the germline V gene (reference sequence). Between the trimmed V and J ends, which lost 4 bases and 4 bases, there was a span of 14 bases. CDR3 sequence reads: CASSPGGAGYGYTF. CDR3 bases: TGTGCCAGCAGCCCAGGAGGCGCGGGCTATGGCTACACCTTC.

The V and J genes are TRBV20-1 and TRBJ1-2; D remains ambiguous. There are 11 residues in the CDR3. Germline-derived CDR1 and CDR2 are DFQATT and SNEGSKA (reference sequence). Trimming removed 0 bases at V and 7 bases at J, with 6 bases between. CDR3 in DNA: TGCAGTGCTAGAGATCGGGGTGGCTACACCTTC. It is translated as CSARDRGGYTF.

The chain is built from TRBV6-1 and TRBJ1-2; 11 bases line up with TRBD1. Germline-derived CDR1 and CDR2 are MNHNS and SASEGT. After removal of 0 bases from V and 5 bases from J, the junction contained 5 bases not matched to a gene. The CDR3 runs 16 residues. CDR3 protein: CASSEASGTGGYGYTF. CDR3 sequence (DNA): TGTGCCAGCAGTGAAGCCTCCGGGACAGGGGGATATGGCTACACCTTC.

The chain carries TRBV7-6 and TRBJ1-6; 8 nucleotides align to TRBD1. This CDR3 comprises 15 residues. Germline V lookup: CDR1 SGHVS, CDR2 FNYEAQ. The J segment lost 5 bases and the V segment lost 1 base, leaving 1 base of the junction unmatched. CDR3 nucleotide sequence: TGTGCCAGCAGCTTAGGGACAGGGAATAATTCACCCCTCCACTTT. It specifies CASSLGTGNNSPLHF. Filled out from reference TRBV7-6 and TRBJ1-6, the complete variable domain reads GAGVSQSPRYKVTKRGQDVALRCDPISGHVSLYWYRQALGQGPEFLTYFNYEAQQDKSGLPNDRFSAERPEGSISTLTIQRTEQRDSAMYRCASSLGTGNNSPLHFGNGTRLTVT.

This clone appeared once. The chain uses TRBV5-1 and TRBJ2-5; the match to TRBD2 covers 7 bases. The V and J ends lost 4 bases and 4 bases, in that order; junction bases with no gene match: 7. The CDR3 has 14 residues. Germline loops: CDR1 SGHRS, CDR2 YFSETQ. The CDR3 sequence: CASSPLGGGETQYF. As DNA, the CDR3 is TGCGCCAGCAGCCCTTTGGGCGGGGGAGAGACCCAGTACTTC.

This chain uses TRBV6-5 with TRBJ2-3; D gene uncertain. This CDR3 comprises 14 residues. V lost 8 bases to trimming and J lost 6 bases, with 18 bases between them. Germline V gives CDR1 MNHEY, CDR2 SVGAGI. DNA for the CDR3: TGTGCCAGCCATAATTCGGTGCGTGTGGATACGCAGTATTTT. This codes for CASHNSVRVDTQYF.

The gene calls are TRBV7-3 and TRBJ2-1; 7 bases map to TRBD2. Germline V CDR1 and CDR2: SGHTA, FQGTGA. CDR3 length equals 15 residues. The V segment lost 2 bases and the J segment 4 bases; nucleotides outside the gene matches: 5. CDR3 region: CASSLWLAEYNEQFF. CDR3 nucleotides: TGTGCCAGCAGCTTATGGCTAGCGGAATACAATGAGCAGTTCTTC. The entire variable domain, with the rest obtained from reference TRBV7-3 and TRBJ2-1, is as follows: GAGVSQTPSNKVTEKGKYVELRCDPISGHTALYWYRQSLGQGPEFLIYFQGTGAADDSGLPNDRFFAVRPEGSVSTLKIQRTERGDSAVYLCASSLWLAEYNEQFFGPGTRLTVL.

V is TRBV27 and J is TRBJ1-1; a possible D gene is TRBD1 (5 bases). Trimming stripped 4 bases from V and 5 bases from J, with 20 bases between. The germline gives CDR1 MNHEY, CDR2 SMNVEV (reference sequence). The CDR3 spans 16 residues. CDR3 DNA sequence: TGTGCCAGCAGTTCAATGGGGAGTCTCGGGGGGACTGAAGCTTTCTTT. Translation gives CASSSMGSLGGTEAFF.

The rearrangement links TRBV7-2 to TRBJ1-2; 8 nucleotides align to TRBD1. Trimming at V came to 2 bases and at J to 4 bases, leaving 9 bases not matched to a gene. CDR1 SGHTA and CDR2 FQGNSA come from the germline V gene. The CDR3 sequence is 16 residues long. The DNA for the CDR3 is TGTGCCAGCAGCTTACTCCAGGGGGCGTCTCGCTATGGCTACACCTTC. It specifies CASSLLQGASRYGYTF.

This chain uses TRBV5-6 with TRBJ1-5; 8 bases agree with TRBD1. CDR1 SGHDT and CDR2 YYEEEE come from the germline V gene. The CDR3 sequence is 16 residues long. V trimming: 2 bases; J trimming: 2 bases; junction bases outside the gene matches: 6. CDR3 residues: CASSFSRGHGNQPQHF. The CDR3 DNA reads TGTGCCAGCAGCTTCAGCAGGGGGCATGGCAATCAGCCCCAGCATTTT.

The genes are TRBV7-3 and TRBJ1-1; 10 nucleotides line up with TRBD1. V was pared by 0 bases and J by 1 base, with 2 bases of the junction left unmatched. The CDR3 runs 16 residues. Per the germline V gene, CDR1 is SGHTA and CDR2 is FQGTGA. CDR3 loop: CASSLTGTGANTEAFF. The CDR3 nucleotides read TGTGCCAGCAGCTTAACCGGGACAGGGGCGAACACTGAAGCTTTCTTT. The variable domain in full, with the rest retrieved from reference TRBV7-3 and TRBJ1-1, is GAGVSQTPSNKVTEKGKYVELRCDPISGHTALYWYRQSLGQGPEFLIYFQGTGAADDSGLPNDRFFAVRPEGSVSTLKIQRTERGDSAVYLCASSLTGTGANTEAFFGQGTRLTVV.

This chain links TRBV29-1 with TRBJ1-1, with D tentatively TRBD1 (5 bases). CDR1 and CDR2 (germline): SQVTM, ANQGSEA. V was pared by 1 base and J by 5 bases, with 11 bases between. The CDR3 length is 13 residues. CDR3 protein: CSVEGPGGTEAFF. The CDR3 nucleotides read TGCAGCGTTGAAGGGCCGGGGGGAACTGAAGCTTTCTTT.

About this clone itself: Compared with germline, one end of the junction differs, possibly owing to a read error. The chain uses TRBV6-5 and TRBJ1-2; D remains unclear. The CDR3 sequence is 14 residues long. Looked up from germline, CDR1 is MNHEY and CDR2 is SVGAGI. The CDR3, as DNA: TGTGCCAGCAGTTATTCTGTCTACGACAACGGCTGCACCTTC. Encoded protein: CASSYSVYDNGCTF.

The chain links TRBV5-1 to TRBJ1-4, with 8 positions matching TRBD1. Trimming took 7 bases from V and 7 from J; bases not matched to a gene: 9. Looked up from germline, CDR1 is SGHRS and CDR2 is YFSETQ. The CDR3 length is 14 residues. The CDR3 loop is CASGSDRASEKLFF. The DNA for the CDR3 is TGCGCCAGCGGATCGGACAGGGCCAGTGAAAAACTGTTTTTT.

V usage is TRBV29-1 and J usage is TRBJ2-1; 10 bases map to TRBD1. V shed 2 bases, J shed 9 bases, and the junction held 13 bases outside the gene matches. This CDR3 contains 16 residues. CDR1 is SQVTM, CDR2 ANQGSEA, per germline. The CDR3 loop is CSVESGQGVLGVEQFF. In DNA, the CDR3 is TGCAGCGTTGAAAGCGGACAGGGGGTCTTGGGGGTTGAGCAGTTCTTC.

V is TRBV9 and J is TRBJ2-1, with TRBD2 as a possible D gene (5 bases). Germline loops: CDR1 SGDLS, CDR2 YYNGEE. V dropped 2 bases and J dropped 4 bases, with 13 bases sitting between them. This CDR3 is built from 15 residues. DNA of the CDR3: TGTGCCAGCAGCGTGGGAGAGGGAATTTACAATGAGCAGTTCTTC. It codes for CASSVGEGIYNEQFF.

This rearrangement joins TRBV5-4 to TRBJ1-1, with a tentative D call TRBD1 (5 bases). The CDR3 has 14 amino acids. Germline V gene sequence: CDR1 SGHNT, CDR2 YYREEE (reference sequence). Trimming cost V 2 bases and J 0 bases, with 8 bases left between them. The CDR3, as DNA: TGTGCCAGCAGCTTAGGGGAGGTGAACACTGAAGCTTTCTTT. Translating it yields CASSLGEVNTEAFF.

V usage is TRBV7-9 and J usage is TRBJ1-2; 7 nucleotides agree with TRBD1. Germline CDR1 and CDR2: SEHNR and FQNEAQ (reference sequence). The CDR3 is 12 residues long. The trim removed 6 bases at V and 4 bases at J, leaving 2 bases unmatched. The CDR3 reads CASRGQTYGYTF. CDR3 sequence (DNA): TGTGCCAGCAGGGGACAGACCTATGGCTACACCTTC.

The chain links TRBV6-5 to TRBJ1-2; a weak D match, TRBD1 (6 bases). This CDR3 has 14 residues. Per the germline V gene, CDR1 is MNHEY and CDR2 is SVGAGI. With 2 bases removed from V and 7 bases from J, the gap between germline ends came to 14 bases. The CDR3, as DNA: TGTGCCAGCAGTTACCCAGGGGCGTTGCGTGGCTACACCTTC. Translated, it gives CASSYPGALRGYTF.

This chain uses TRBV3-1 (or the pseudogene TRBV3-2) with TRBJ1-2, with D possibly TRBD1 on 6 matching bases. The CDR3 runs 15 residues. Germline assignment: CDR1 LGHDT and CDR2 YNNKEL (reference sequence). V was cut by 4 bases and J by 10 bases, with 22 bases left in between. The CDR3 region is CASSLNNRGTSDYTF. CDR3 nucleotides: TGTGCCAGCAGCCTTAACAATCGAGGGACATCCGACTACACCTTC.